This TCR beta chain stems from a study of blood T cell repertoires in COVID-19. Produced via immunoSEQ multiplex PCR; TCRdb's table is partial and in-frame only. The table records 250,000 to 350,000 clones, around 90% of them present only once. This CDR3 is built from 15 residues. Germline V lookup: CDR1 MNHEY, CDR2 SVGAGI. V lost 0 bases, J lost 4 bases, and 12 bases lay in between. The rearrangement links TRBV6-5 to TRBJ1-2; perhaps TRBD1 as D (6 bases). This TCR derives from a woman aged 18 to 35 with acute COVID-19. Sequences were obtained from PBMCs or T cells enriched from blood (not recorded which). CDR3 nucleotide sequence: TGTGCCAGCAGTTACTCGCTGACAGGCATCTATGGCTACACCTTC. Encoded protein: CASSYSLTGIYGYTF.